The present TCR beta chain was sequenced within a study of T cell responses to AZD1222 COVID-19 vaccine. The method was immunoSEQ multiplex PCR; TCRdb's version includes in-frame clones alone and lacks a portion of them. In the table there are roughly 200,000 clones, roughly 91% of which are singletons. This sequence originates from an adult in good health. This material consisted of peripheral blood, taken on day 0 of MenACWY control vaccination.

The CDR3 nucleotides read TGTGCCAGCAGCCAACGGGGCGGGGAGACCCAGTACTTC. Translating it yields CASSQRGGETQYF. V is TRBV3-1 (or the pseudogene TRBV3-2) and J is TRBJ2-5, with D possibly being TRBD1 or TRBD2 (5 bases each). Trimming left V 2 bases short and J 5 bases short, with 9 bases between. CDR3 length: 13 residues. CDR1 is LGHDT, CDR2 YNNKEL, per germline (reference sequence).